These T cell receptor beta chains were read from a single sample in a study of lymphopenia after photon versus proton radiotherapy. Sequencing was performed with immunoSEQ multiplex PCR; in TCRdb, only in-frame clones are kept and a portion is missing. Seen here are tens of thousands of clones, roughly 93% observed once, and the top ten hold approximately 2.6%. Sequences were derived from peripheral blood, sampled from a patient treated with photon-based radiotherapy. The receptors shown here come from an older woman with pancreatic cancer. Both conserved end residues are part of each CDR3. D genes are given only for firm matches. Expanded clones are given a class, and other clones once, few, many or no size at all.

clone size	V gene	D gene	J gene	CDR3 protein	CDR3 DNA
NA	TRBV11-3	TRBD1	TRBJ1-1	CASSFSRGTEAFF	TGTGCCAGCAGCTTCAGCAGGGGGACTGAAGCTTTCTTT
NA	TRBV11-2	NA	TRBJ1-2	CASSSRAYGGGYTF	TGTGCCAGCAGTTCCCGGGCCTATGGGGGGGGCTACACCTTC
NA	TRBV7-8	NA	TRBJ1-3	CASSLATVITGNTIYF	TGTGCCAGCAGCTTAGCTACAGTCATAACAGGAAACACCATATATTTT
NA	TRBV11-3	NA	TRBJ1-2	CASSCDRDNVNYGYTF	TGTGCCAGCAGCTGCGACCGGGACAATGTCAACTATGGCTACACCTTC
once	TRBV2	NA	TRBJ1-6	CASSEQGRSSPLHF	TGTGCCAGCAGTGAACAGGGGAGGAGCTCACCCCTCCACTTT
NA	TRBV7-2	TRBD2	TRBJ2-7	CASSASGPPRYEQYF	TGTGCCAGCAGCGCTAGCGGGCCCCCCCGTTACGAGCAGTACTTC
NA	TRBV7-2	TRBD2	TRBJ2-3	CASSLAPTGGGTDTQYF	TGTGCCAGCAGCTTAGCCCCTACGGGAGGGGGTACAGATACGCAGTATTTT
NA	TRBV29-1	TRBD1	TRBJ2-3	CSANDRGGDTQYF	TGCAGCGCCAATGACAGGGGGGGAGATACGCAGTATTTT
NA	TRBV25-1	NA	TRBJ2-2	CASRAENTGELFF	TGTGCCAGCAGGGCAGAGAACACCGGGGAGCTGTTTTTT
NA	TRBV5-1	TRBD1	TRBJ2-7	CASSLQGATSPGEQYF	TGCGCCAGCAGCTTACAGGGGGCGACCAGTCCGGGCGAGCAGTACTTC
NA	TRBV5-4	TRBD2	TRBJ2-5	CASSYTGGEGETQYF	TGTGCCAGCAGCTACACGGGGGGTGAAGGGGAGACCCAGTACTTC
NA	TRBV10-1	NA	TRBJ2-1	CATDHWSSYNEQFF	TGCGCCACCGACCATTGGAGCTCCTACAATGAGCAGTTCTTC
once	TRBV28	TRBD1	TRBJ2-7	CASSLPAGQGSEQYF	TGTGCCAGCAGTTTGCCTGCGGGACAGGGGTCCGAGCAGTACTTC
NA	TRBV28	NA	TRBJ1-5	CASTPTGLNQPQHF	TGTGCCAGCACCCCGACCGGGCTCAATCAGCCCCAGCATTTT
NA	TRBV9	TRBD1	TRBJ2-7	CASSGTGTGPEQYF	TGTGCCAGCAGCGGGACCGGGACAGGCCCCGAGCAGTACTTC
NA	TRBV30	TRBD2	TRBJ2-1	CAWSVPGTSSYNEQFF	TGTGCCTGGAGTGTACCCGGGACTAGCTCCTACAATGAGCAGTTCTTC
NA	TRBV14	NA	TRBJ2-7	CASSRNLGTYEQYF	TGTGCCAGCTCCAGGAACCTGGGTACCTACGAGCAGTACTTC
NA	TRBV2	TRBD1	TRBJ2-6	CASSEPDRGGGANVLTF	TGTGCCAGCAGTGAACCGGACAGGGGTGGTGGGGCCAACGTCCTGACTTTC
once	TRBV2	TRBD1	TRBJ2-7	CASRQGQGSYEQYF	TGTGCCAGCAGACAGGGACAGGGCTCCTACGAGCAGTACTTC
NA	TRBV9	TRBD1	TRBJ1-3	CASSETGTASGNTIYF	TGTGCCAGCAGCGAGACCGGGACAGCGTCTGGAAACACCATATATTTT
NA	TRBV19	TRBD1	TRBJ1-1	CASSIKGQGQHEAFF	TGTGCCAGTAGTATCAAAGGACAGGGCCAACATGAAGCTTTCTTT
NA	TRBV5-1	NA	TRBJ2-1	CASSLVGAETYNEQFF	TGCGCCAGCAGCTTGGTTGGGGCGGAGACCTACAATGAGCAGTTCTTC
NA	TRBV29-1	NA	TRBJ2-5	CSVRIGRNQETQYF	TGCAGCGTTCGAATTGGACGGAACCAAGAGACCCAGTACTTC
NA	TRBV30	TRBD2	TRBJ2-5	CAWRSLAGVGETQYF	TGTGCCTGGAGATCCCTAGCGGGAGTCGGGGAGACCCAGTACTTC
NA	TRBV11-2	NA	TRBJ1-3	CASSSYGTAGNTIYF	TGTGCCAGCAGCTCCTACGGGACCGCTGGAAACACCATATATTTT
NA	TRBV27	NA	TRBJ1-1	CASSLQGRVAEAFF	TGTGCCAGCAGCTTACAAGGCCGTGTCGCTGAAGCTTTCTTT
NA	TRBV28	TRBD2	TRBJ2-3	CASSRGRSTDTQYF	TGTGCCAGCAGTCGCGGGAGGAGCACAGATACGCAGTATTTT
NA	TRBV28	TRBD1	TRBJ2-1	CASSSTGIQYNEQFF	TGTGCCAGCAGTTCGACAGGGATTCAATACAATGAGCAGTTCTTC